What follows are 10 T cell receptor beta chains derived from one specimen sequenced in a study of cytomegalovirus exposure and HLA in healthy donors. The PCR used 60 Vbeta and 13 Jbeta primers. The assay was immunoSEQ multiplex PCR, and TCRdb's table has in-frame clones only and misses some. The top ten clones hold 4.3% of a sample with over 120,000 clones, 74% of them seen once. Sequencing used PBMCs. These receptors all come from a man younger than 30 in good health and CMV-seropositive.

The V gene is TRBV4-1, the J gene TRBJ2-3, with no clear D. CDR3 length: 18 amino acids. V lost 3 bases to trimming and J lost 3 bases, with 22 bases between them. The V gene's germline CDR1 is MGHRA and CDR2 YSYEKL. CDR3 residues: CASSQAVVWARSTDTQYF. CDR3 bases: TGCGCCAGCAGCCAGGCCGTCGTTTGGGCGCGAAGTACAGATACGCAGTATTTT.

The chain uses TRBV4-3 and TRBJ1-2; no definite D call. Trimming shortened V by 1 base and J by 4 bases, and 13 bases separated the two germline ends. Germline V gene sequence: CDR1 LGHNA, CDR2 YSLEER. This CDR3 has 15 amino acids. The CDR3 sequence: CASSQGYYEFYGYTF. CDR3 sequence (DNA): TGCGCCAGCAGCCAAGGCTATTACGAATTCTATGGCTACACCTTC.

The chain combines TRBV14 with TRBJ2-7, with D possibly TRBD1 on 6 matching bases. The V and J ends lost 6 bases and 3 bases respectively, with 12 bases between them. The CDR3 contains 13 residues. In germline, CDR1 is SGHDN, CDR2 FVKESK. Written as DNA, the CDR3 is TGTGCCAGCAGAGGTTCAGGGGACTACGAGCAGTACTTC. It encodes CASRGSGDYEQYF.

The genes are TRBV29-1 and TRBJ2-3; tentatively, D is TRBD2 (6 bases). The CDR3 is 12 residues long. From germline, CDR1 is SQVTM and CDR2 ANQGSEA. CDR3 nucleotides: TGCAGTTCCTCCACGGGAGCAGATACGCAGTATTTT. Translation gives CSSSTGADTQYF.

The genes are TRBV28 and TRBJ2-3; 12 bases line up with TRBD1. Looked up from germline, CDR1 is MDHEN and CDR2 is SYDVKM. Unmatched junction bases numbered 2, after V lost 4 bases and J lost 3 bases. This CDR3 contains 15 residues. CDR3 sequence reads: CASSWDRGLTDTQYF. Here the CDR3 DNA reads TGTGCCAGCAGTTGGGACAGGGGGCTGACAGATACGCAGTATTTT.

V is TRBV5-1 and J is TRBJ1-3, with D perhaps TRBD1 (5 bases). CDR1 SGHRS and CDR2 YFSETQ come from the germline V gene. V lost 4 bases, J lost 1 base, and 9 bases lay in between. The CDR3 length is 14 residues. DNA of the CDR3: TGCGCCAGCAGCGGGGGGACTTCTGGAAACACCATATATTTT. Encoded protein: CASSGGTSGNTIYF.

The J gene is TRBJ2-5, the V gene TRBV4-1, with D unclear. The end of the DNA is better explained by TRBJ2-7, so the J call may be wrong. The V gene's germline CDR1 is MGHRA and CDR2 YSYEKL. The CDR3 extends over 13 amino acids. The CDR3 nucleotides read TGCGCCAGCAGCCAAGGACTGCCTTACGAGCAGTACTTC. It is translated as CASSQGLPYEQYF.

In its sample, this clone was seen once. The genes are TRBV6-1 and TRBJ2-3; 8 nucleotides line up with TRBD2. In germline, CDR1 is MNHNS, CDR2 SASEGT. V trimming: 4 bases; J trimming: 5 bases; junction bases outside the gene matches: 8. The CDR3 covers 15 residues. CDR3 loop: CASSVEGLAGDTQYF. In nucleotides, the CDR3 is TGTGCCAGCAGTGTTGAAGGGCTAGCGGGAGATACGCAGTATTTT.

The V and J genes are TRBV11-2 and TRBJ2-5; no clear D. CDR1 and CDR2 (germline): SGHAT, FQNNGV. Trimming stripped 5 bases from V and 5 bases from J, with 6 bases between. The CDR3 is 11 residues long. DNA for the CDR3: TGTGCCAGCAGCCCGTCGGAGACCCAGTACTTC. This encodes CASSPSETQYF.

The V call is TRBV10-1, the J call TRBJ2-2; D is possibly TRBD2 (6 bases). Germline loops: CDR1 WNHNN, CDR2 SYGVQD (reference sequence). The CDR3 has 17 residues. V was trimmed by 3 bases and J by 1 base, leaving 15 bases between them. DNA for the CDR3: TGCGCCAGCAGTGACCCCCTCGCGGGGTTGAACACCGGGGAGCTGTTTTTT. The encoded protein is CASSDPLAGLNTGELFF.